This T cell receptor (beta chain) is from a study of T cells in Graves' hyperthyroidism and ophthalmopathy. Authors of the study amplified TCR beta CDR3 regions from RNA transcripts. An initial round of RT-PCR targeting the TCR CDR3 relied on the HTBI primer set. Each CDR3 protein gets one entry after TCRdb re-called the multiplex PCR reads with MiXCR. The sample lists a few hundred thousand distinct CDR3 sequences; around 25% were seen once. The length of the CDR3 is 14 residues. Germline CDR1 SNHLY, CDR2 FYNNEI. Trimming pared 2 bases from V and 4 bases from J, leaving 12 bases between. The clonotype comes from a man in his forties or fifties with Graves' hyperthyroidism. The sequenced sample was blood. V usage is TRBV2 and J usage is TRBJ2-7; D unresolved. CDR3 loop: CASSEYGTIYEQYF. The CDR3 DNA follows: TGTGCCAGCAGTGAATACGGAACCATATACGAGCAGTACTTC.